This record covers a single T cell receptor (beta chain). Looked up from germline, CDR1 is GTSNPN and CDR2 is SVGIG (reference sequence). The V segment lost 0 bases and the J segment 6 bases; nucleotides outside the gene matches: 8. This CDR3 has 15 residues. These data belong to a study of blood T cell repertoires in COVID-19. Assay: immunoSEQ multiplex PCR; the TCRdb copy retains only in-frame clones and omits some. The profile shows about 150,000 clones, 65% to 85% of them singletons. Source material: peripheral blood. The chain has TRBV30 and TRBJ1-5; 7 bases are shared with TRBD1. The TCR sequence derives from a man aged 65 to 79 with active or convalescent COVID-19. In nucleotides, the CDR3 is TGTGCCTGGAGTGTTCCGGGACAGTTTCCTCAGCCCCAGCATTTT. It codes for CAWSVPGQFPQPQHF.